The 4 T cell receptor beta chains below all came from one sample that was sequenced in a study of breast tumors, draining lymph nodes, adjacent tissues. TCRdb used MiXCR to reprocess the multiplex PCR reads, holding one entry per CDR3 protein. The sample contains approximately 100,000 distinct CDR3 sequences, about 20% of which appear only once. Breast cancer patients provided tissue from their axillary draining lymph nodes. The specimen sequenced was axillary lymph node tissue. These receptors were taken from a female donor with breast cancer. Some clones in this sample may be carry-over from other donors' samples.

Ten or more counts support this clonotype. The chain employs TRBV6-1 and TRBJ2-7, with 9 bases lining up with TRBD2. The CDR3 is 15 amino acids. J gave up 0 bases and V 7 bases, and 7 bases lay outside the gene matches. Per the germline V gene, CDR1 is MNHNS and CDR2 is SASEGT. The CDR3 loop reads CASTVKTSGSYEQYF. The CDR3 DNA reads as TGTGCCAGCACCGTTAAGACTAGCGGCTCCTACGAGCAGTACTTC.

Ten or more counts support this clonotype. J is TRBJ2-7 and V is TRBV19; 13 bases align to TRBD2. The CDR3 is 16 amino acids. CDR1 is LNHDA and CDR2 is SQIVND in the germline V gene (reference sequence). The junction had 8 bases not matched to a gene; V was cut back by 5 bases and J by 4 bases. The CDR3 DNA is TGTGCCAGTAGTCCACTACGGACTAGCGGGAGTTACGAGCAGTACTTC. Translating gives CASSPLRTSGSYEQYF. The whole variable domain, filled in from reference TRBV19 and TRBJ2-7, reads DGGITQSPKYLFRKEGQNVTLSCEQNLNHDAMYWYRQDPGQGLRLIYYSQIVNDFQKGDIAEGYSVSREKKESFPLTVTSAQKNPTAFYLCASSPLRTSGSYEQYFGPGTRLTVT.

The sample holds many counts of this clonotype. V usage is TRBV30 and J usage is TRBJ1-2, with 8 nucleotides matching TRBD1. V was clipped by 3 bases and J by 8 bases; unmatched bases: 11. This CDR3 contains 14 residues. Germline V gene data show CDR1 as GTSNPN and CDR2 as SVGIG (reference sequence). The CDR3 sequence is CAWRNRGSGSGYTF. CDR3 bases: TGTGCCTGGAGGAACAGGGGGAGTGGTTCGGGCTACACCTTC.

This clonotype occurred a few times. One base away lies a much larger clone, so this may be a sequencing read error. The rearrangement uses TRBV9 and TRBJ1-2; TRBD1 matches 12 bases. Germline-derived CDR1 and CDR2 are SGDLS and YYNGEE. This CDR3 comprises 17 residues. The CDR3 is CASSVGGTGGAGYGYAF. The CDR3 DNA reads as TGTGCCAGCAGCGTAGGCGGGACAGGGGGCGCAGGGTATGGCTACGCCTTC.